This TCR beta chain was sequenced for a study of graft-versus-host responses after intestinal transplantation. Clones were read by immunoSEQ multiplex PCR, and TCRdb kept only the in-frame ones, dropping some. The data hold roughly 3,800 clones, with under 90% observed a single time. The time point denotes: postoperative day 105 after intestinal transplantation (dayNNNN = postoperative day). Processing released intraepithelial and lamina propria lymphocytes from the graft tissue. The CDR3 length is 15 residues. V lost 3 bases and J 1 base, leaving 9 bases between the germline ends. The germline CDR1 and CDR2 sequences are MGHDK and SYGVNS.

This chain joins TRBV25-1 and TRBJ2-2, with D possibly called TRBD1 or TRBD2 (6 bases each). The sequence derives from a human patient who received an intestinal transplant, so some T cells may come from the graft donor. Sequenced material: ileum tissue, taken 105 days after intestinal transplantation. CDR3 region: CASSDRGLNTGELFF. The CDR3 DNA is TGTGCCAGCAGTGACAGGGGACTGAACACCGGGGAGCTGTTTTTT.